One and the same sample provided the 30 T cell receptor beta chains below, sequenced in a study of T cell repertoires in cytomegalovirus infection. TCRdb reprocessed the reads via MiXCR and lists one record per CDR3 protein. The table records about 260,000 distinct CDR3 sequences, about 13% of them present only once. The sequenced sample was PBMCs. These receptors were taken from a human donor in good health (CMV status not recorded). Some clones in this sample may be carry-over from other donors' samples.

This clonotype was recorded a few times. The chain combines TRBV6-8 with TRBJ2-1; D possibly matches TRBD1 or TRBD2 (5 bases each). CDR1 and CDR2 from the germline V gene are MNHGY and SAAAGT. The length of the CDR3 is 13 residues. The CDR3 region has the DNA TGTGGGGCAGGGCTAGCACCCTACAATGAGCAGTTCTTC. This gives the protein CGAGLAPYNEQFF.

The rearrangement joins TRBV6-1 to TRBJ2-5; possibly TRBD2 for D (5 bases). There are 13 residues in the CDR3. Germline CDR1 is MNHNS and CDR2 is SASEGT. Trimming took off 0 bases at V and 13 bases at J, with 15 bases between the two ends. CDR3 residues: CASSEAGGPSRYF. The CDR3 DNA reads as TGTGCCAGCAGTGAAGCTGGAGGTCCTTCGAGGTACTTC.

This clonotype was seen many times. The gene calls are TRBV7-2 and TRBJ1-1, with D unclear. Germline loops: CDR1 SGHTA, CDR2 FQGNSA. The CDR3 is made up of 13 amino acids. V was shortened by 3 bases and J by 5 bases, with 10 bases between the two germline ends. The CDR3 loop is CASSFLPGTEAFF. The CDR3 DNA reads as TGTGCCAGCAGCTTTCTCCCCGGGACTGAAGCTTTCTTT.

This clonotype has ten or more counts. The chain is built from TRBV28 and TRBJ2-1; 10 positions match TRBD1. Germline CDR1 is MDHEN and CDR2 is SYDVKM. V was clipped by 1 base and J by 2 bases; unmatched bases: 2. The CDR3 extends over 16 amino acids. CDR3 in amino acids: CASSLYGQGAYNEQFF. DNA of the CDR3: TGTGCCAGCAGTTTATATGGACAGGGGGCCTACAATGAGCAGTTCTTC. The complete variable domain, with remaining parts taken from reference TRBV28 and TRBJ2-1, reads DVKVTQSSRYLVKRTGEKVFLECVQDMDHENMFWYRQDPGLGLRLIYFSYDVKMKEKGDIPEGYSVSREKKERFSLILESASTNQTSMYLCASSLYGQGAYNEQFFGPGTRLTVL.

This clonotype was seen a handful of times. The genes are TRBV3-1 and TRBJ1-2; D gene ambiguous. Per germline, CDR1 LGHDT and CDR2 YNNKEL (reference sequence). V lost 5 bases and J 0 bases, leaving 13 bases between the germline ends. The CDR3 length is 15 residues. The CDR3: CASSWAIGANYGYTF. CDR3 bases: TGTGCCAGCAGCTGGGCGATTGGAGCTAACTATGGCTACACCTTC.

This clonotype was counted many times. The V call is TRBV11-1, the J call TRBJ2-2; unclear D gene. The CDR3 extends over 14 amino acids. CDR1 is SGHAT, CDR2 FQDESV, per germline (reference sequence). Trimming took off 7 bases at V and 0 bases at J, with 9 bases between the two ends. CDR3 residues: CASTPRPNTGELFF. The CDR3 DNA sequence: TGTGCCAGCACCCCTAGGCCGAACACCGGGGAGCTGTTTTTT.

The chain is built from TRBV23-1 and TRBJ2-2; D is possibly TRBD1 (5 bases). TRBV23-1 is known as an ORF, though its function is uncertain. The CDR3 has 16 amino acids. Trimming left V 3 bases short and J 5 bases short, with 16 bases between. The CDR3 loop is CASSHPDRTRTGELFF. The CDR3 nucleotides read TGCGCCAGCAGTCATCCAGACAGAACGAGGACCGGGGAGCTGTTTTTT.

The chain joins TRBV6-5 to TRBJ2-7, with D unresolved. The CDR3 loop spans 11 amino acids. V gave up 2 bases and J gave up 3 bases, with 2 bases separating them. Germline CDR1 is MNHEY and CDR2 is SVGAGI. The CDR3 coding sequence is TGTGCCAGCAGTTACGACTACGAGCAGTACTTC. It encodes CASSYDYEQYF.

There are a few counts of this clonotype. The rearrangement uses TRBV28 and TRBJ2-1; D assignment may be TRBD1 or TRBD2 (5 bases each). Germline V lookup: CDR1 MDHEN, CDR2 SYDVKM. The CDR3 has 16 residues. V was shortened by 2 bases and J by 0 bases, with 11 bases between the two germline ends. The CDR3 loop reads CASSLEGRASYNEQFF. CDR3 bases: TGTGCCAGCAGTTTAGAGGGGCGCGCCTCCTACAATGAGCAGTTCTTC.

The chain uses TRBV12-3 or TRBV12-4 and TRBJ2-6; D call uncertain. The V and J ends lost 4 bases and 0 bases respectively, with 10 bases between them. The length of the CDR3 is 16 residues. CDR3: CASSSGVNSGANVLTF. CDR3 nucleotides: TGTGCCAGCAGTTCAGGCGTGAACTCTGGGGCCAACGTCCTGACTTTC.

On this clonotype: One end of the junction varies from germline; a read error may be responsible. J is TRBJ2-4 and V is TRBV9, with TRBD2 identical over 9 bases. Germline loops: CDR1 SGDLS, CDR2 YYNGEE. CDR3 length equals 16 residues. The CDR3 DNA sequence: TGTGCCAGCAGCGTAGATGGCGGGAGGGCCACAAACATTCAGTACTTC. Its translation is CASSVDGGRATNIQYF.

V usage is TRBV20-1 and J usage is TRBJ2-3; no reliable D call. The CDR3 covers 11 residues. Germline CDR1 DFQATT, CDR2 SNEGSKA (reference sequence). V was pared by 5 bases and J by 5 bases, with 8 bases between. The CDR3 is CSAPNVDTQYF. The CDR3 region has the DNA TGCAGTGCTCCGAATGTAGATACGCAGTATTTT.

The J gene is TRBJ1-1, the V gene TRBV28; the match to TRBD1 covers 7 bases. The CDR3 totals 13 residues. Trimming took 7 bases from V and 10 from J; bases not matched to a gene: 12. CDR1 MDHEN and CDR2 SYDVKM come from the germline V gene. This CDR3 is CASTPLLGGRAFF. The DNA for the CDR3 is TGTGCCAGCACCCCTTTGCTAGGGGGCCGAGCTTTCTTT.

V usage is TRBV20-1 and J usage is TRBJ2-4; the D gene is possibly TRBD1 (5 bases). Germline V lookup: CDR1 DFQATT, CDR2 SNEGSKA (reference sequence). V was cut by 2 bases and J by 8 bases, with 7 bases left in between. The CDR3 is 11 residues long. The DNA of the CDR3 is TGCAGTGCTAGACAGGGCGACATTCAGTACTTC. Translated, it gives CSARQGDIQYF.

This clonotype was picked up a small number of times. The chain employs TRBV6-1 and TRBJ2-3, with TRBD1 as a possible D gene (6 bases). CDR1 MNHNS and CDR2 SASEGT come from the germline V gene. The CDR3 length is 16 residues. With 1 base removed from V and 6 bases from J, the gap between germline ends came to 17 bases. The CDR3 DNA reads TGTGCCAGCAGTGAAGTTGTTGGAAAGGGGGTGGATACGCAGTATTTT. It specifies CASSEVVGKGVDTQYF.

This clonotype was found once. A much bigger clone sits one base away, suggesting this may be a read error. The chain joins TRBV29-1 to TRBJ2-7, with 11 bases lining up with TRBD2. Germline assignment: CDR1 SQVTM and CDR2 ANQGSEA. This CDR3 region has 16 residues. After removal of 1 base from V and 1 base from J, the junction contained 6 bases not matched to a gene. The DNA for the CDR3 is TGCAGCGTTGAAGCGGTGACTAGCGGGAAGTCCTACGAGCAGTACTTC. This translates into CSVEAVTSGKSYEQYF.

The table lists this clonotype with many counts. This rearrangement joins TRBV14 to TRBJ2-4; D is possibly TRBD1 (7 bases). The CDR3 consists of 17 residues. V lost 1 base and J lost 0, with 13 bases in between. From germline, CDR1 is SGHDN and CDR2 FVKESK. The chain's CDR3 is CASSQGRGTVAKNIQYF. The DNA of the CDR3 is TGTGCCAGCAGCCAAGGCCGCGGGACAGTAGCCAAAAACATTCAGTACTTC.

This clonotype occurred many times. V is TRBV7-2 and J is TRBJ1-3; D is ambiguous. V lost 3 bases and J 0 bases, leaving 9 bases between the germline ends. Germline V gene sequence: CDR1 SGHTA, CDR2 FQGNSA. The CDR3 runs 15 residues. CDR3 sequence (DNA): TGTGCCAGCAGCTTTTCGCCTTTCTCTGGAAACACCATATATTTT. Protein product: CASSFSPFSGNTIYF.

As concerns this clonotype: Just one base apart from a much larger clone, this may be a read error. The chain carries TRBV12-3 or TRBV12-4 and TRBJ2-3; 8 bases align to TRBD2. The CDR3 is 16 amino acids. The CDR3 DNA reads TGTGCCAGCGGTTTAGCTCCGGGAGGGATCACAGATACGCAGTATTTT. This gives the protein CASGLAPGGITDTQYF.

This clonotype was found a few times. The rearrangement joins TRBV4-1 to TRBJ2-3; D call uncertain. This CDR3 has 15 residues. V was cut by 4 bases and J by 2 bases, with 13 bases left in between. Germline CDR1 MGHRA, CDR2 YSYEKL. CDR3 sequence: CASSPAGRTTDTQYF. CDR3 bases: TGCGCCAGCAGCCCCGCCGGGCGGACCACAGATACGCAGTATTTT.

This clonotype has only a few counts. Here the CDR3 reads CASSQVNPMNTEAFF. DNA of the CDR3: TGTGCCAGCAGCCAAGTAAACCCCATGAACACTGAAGCTTTCTTT. The chain couples TRBV14 to TRBJ1-1; D not resolved. V shed 1 base and J shed 0 bases, with 9 bases lying between them. The CDR3 runs to 15 residues. Germline CDR1 reads SGHDN; CDR2 reads FVKESK.

V gene TRBV11-1 combines with J gene TRBJ1-2; tentatively, D is TRBD1 (5 bases). The CDR3 spans 15 residues. The germline V gene has CDR1 SGHAT and CDR2 FQDESV (reference sequence). Trimming removed 4 bases from V and 3 bases from J, with 15 bases in between. CDR3 sequence: CASSSNGQNHYGYTF. The CDR3 DNA is TGTGCCAGCAGCTCAAATGGACAAAACCACTATGGCTACACCTTC.

The gene calls are TRBV3-1 and TRBJ2-1; either TRBD1 or TRBD2 may supply D (5 bases each). The germline V and J ends were trimmed by 1 base and 5 bases, with 12 bases remaining between them. The CDR3 spans 15 residues. From germline, CDR1 is LGHDT and CDR2 YNNKEL (reference sequence). CDR3 DNA: TGTGCCAGCAGCCAAGCGGGGACGATTAACAATGAGCAGTTCTTC. Translating gives CASSQAGTINNEQFF.

The J gene is TRBJ2-1, the V gene TRBV28; D may correspond to TRBD1 or TRBD2 (7 bases each). V lost 7 bases and J 4 bases, leaving 17 bases between the germline ends. Looked up from germline, CDR1 is MDHEN and CDR2 is SYDVKM. The CDR3 contains 15 residues. The CDR3 DNA follows: TGTGCCAGCACCGTCCAGGGGGGGGTATACAATGAGCAGTTCTTC. This translates into CASTVQGGVYNEQFF.

This clonotype was picked up a small number of times. The rearrangement links TRBV6-2 or TRBV6-3 to TRBJ1-1; 8 nucleotides match TRBD1. The CDR3 is 13 residues long. CDR1 is MNHEY, CDR2 SVGEGT, per germline. Trimming took 7 bases from V and 4 from J; bases not matched to a gene: 5. The CDR3 bases are TGTGCCAGCATGGACAGGGTCGGCACTGAAGCTTTCTTT. Protein: CASMDRVGTEAFF.

There are a few counts of this clonotype. The rearrangement links TRBV14 to TRBJ1-6; TRBD1 might be the D (6 bases). This CDR3 is 13 amino acids long. Germline CDR1 and CDR2: SGHDN and FVKESK. V lost 3 bases, J lost 9 bases, and 9 bases lay in between. CDR3 residues: CASSQRGGSPLHF. CDR3 DNA sequence: TGTGCCAGCAGCCAGAGGGGGGGTTCACCCCTCCACTTT.

This clonotype was seen a handful of times. The chain combines TRBV13 with TRBJ1-1; the D is unclear. This CDR3 is 14 amino acids long. V lost 5 bases and J lost 1, with 11 bases in between. The V gene's germline CDR1 is PRHDT and CDR2 FYEKMQ (reference sequence). The CDR3: CASSIRRGNTEAFF. The CDR3 nucleotides are TGTGCCAGCAGCATCCGACGGGGGAACACTGAAGCTTTCTTT.

The gene calls are TRBV19 and TRBJ2-7; TRBD1 matches 8 bases. Per germline, CDR1 LNHDA and CDR2 SQIVND (reference sequence). The trim removed 4 bases at V and 3 bases at J, leaving 8 bases unmatched. The CDR3 consists of 15 residues. The CDR3 region is CASSTGQAPLYEQYF. The CDR3 DNA sequence: TGTGCCAGTAGTACGGGACAGGCTCCTCTCTACGAGCAGTACTTC.

This clonotype was observed a few times. The genes are TRBV29-1 and TRBJ1-1; tentatively, D is TRBD1 (6 bases). V lost 7 bases and J lost 1, with 16 bases in between. The CDR3 spans 14 residues. Germline V gives CDR1 SQVTM, CDR2 ANQGSEA. In DNA form, the CDR3 reads TGCAGCGCTCTAGGGGGGGACGGGAACACTGAAGCTTTCTTT. The encoded protein is CSALGGDGNTEAFF.

This clonotype was observed a few times. V usage is TRBV11-2 and J usage is TRBJ2-1, with TRBD2 matching 8 bases. Germline trimming cut 4 bases from V and 3 bases from J; bases unmatched to any gene: 5. The germline V gene encodes CDR1 SGHAT and CDR2 FQNNGV. The length of the CDR3 is 15 residues. The DNA of the CDR3 is TGTGCCAGCAGCTCCGTAGCGGGGCACTACAATGAGCAGTTCTTC. Amino acid sequence: CASSSVAGHYNEQFF.